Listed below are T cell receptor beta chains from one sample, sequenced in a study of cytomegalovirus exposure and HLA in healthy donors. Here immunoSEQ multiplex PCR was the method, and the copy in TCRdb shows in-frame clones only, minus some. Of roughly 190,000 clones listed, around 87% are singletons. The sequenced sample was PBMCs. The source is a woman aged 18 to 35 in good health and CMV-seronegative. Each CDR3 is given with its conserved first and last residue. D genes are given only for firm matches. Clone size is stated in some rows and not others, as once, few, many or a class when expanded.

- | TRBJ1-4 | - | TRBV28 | CASSFSVYFGLFF | TGTGCCAGCAGTTTTTCTGTGTACTTTGGACTGTTTTTT
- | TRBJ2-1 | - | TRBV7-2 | CASSPTGEGEQFF | TGTGCCAGCAGCCCGACAGGGGAGGGAGAGCAGTTCTTC
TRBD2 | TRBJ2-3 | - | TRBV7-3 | CASSLIPSGRGADTQYF | TGTGCCAGCAGCTTAATACCGAGCGGGAGGGGAGCAGATACGCAGTATTTT
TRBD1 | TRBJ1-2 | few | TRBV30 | CAWTGQGRNYGYTF | TGTGCCTGGACGGGACAGGGGAGGAACTATGGCTACACCTTC
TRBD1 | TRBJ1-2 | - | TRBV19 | CASSTTGAVDGYTF | TGTGCCAGTAGTACGACAGGGGCGGTCGATGGCTACACCTTC
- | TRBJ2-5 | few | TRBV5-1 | CASSLGGGETQYF | TGCGCCAGCAGCTTGGGGGGAGGAGAGACCCAGTACTTC
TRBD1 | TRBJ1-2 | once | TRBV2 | CASGLTGGLDGYTF | TGTGCCAGCGGATTGACAGGGGGGTTGGATGGCTACACCTTC
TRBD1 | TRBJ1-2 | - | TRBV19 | CASSGWDRVTAGYTF | TGTGCCAGTAGTGGATGGGACAGGGTAACGGCTGGCTACACCTTC
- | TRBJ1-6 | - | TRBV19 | CASSPRGGAYNSPLHF | TGTGCCAGTAGTCCCCGGGGAGGGGCCTATAATTCACCCCTCCACTTT
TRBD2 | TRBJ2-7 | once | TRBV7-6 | CASSLPLAGEDEQYF | TGTGCCAGCAGCTTACCGCTAGCGGGGGAGGACGAGCAGTACTTC
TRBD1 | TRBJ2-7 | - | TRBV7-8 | CASSLARTGFGHEQYF | TGTGCCAGCAGCTTAGCCAGGACAGGGTTCGGGCACGAGCAGTACTTC
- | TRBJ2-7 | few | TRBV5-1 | CASSLKMDSLRYEQYF | TGCGCCAGCAGCCTTAAGATGGACAGTTTACGTTACGAGCAGTACTTC
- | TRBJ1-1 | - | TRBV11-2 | CASSLDRTAYTEAFF | TGTGCCAGCAGCTTAGATCGAACAGCTTACACTGAAGCTTTCTTT
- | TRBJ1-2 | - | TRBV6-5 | CASSYSLQGNYGYTF | TGTGCCAGCAGTTACTCATTACAGGGTAACTATGGCTACACCTTC
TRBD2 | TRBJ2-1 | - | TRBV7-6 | CASTSSGGGGEQFF | TGTGCCAGCACATCTAGCGGGGGGGGCGGTGAGCAGTTCTTC
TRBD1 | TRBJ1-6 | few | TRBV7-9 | CSSSSQGASRNSPLHF | TGTTCCAGCAGCTCGCAGGGGGCCTCTAGGAATTCACCCCTCCACTTT
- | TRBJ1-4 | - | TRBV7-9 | CASSLRGYGEKLFF | TGTGCCAGCAGCTTACGGGGTTACGGTGAAAAACTGTTTTTT
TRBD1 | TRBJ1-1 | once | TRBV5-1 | CASSSRQGNTEAFF | TGCGCCAGCAGCTCCAGACAGGGGAACACTGAAGCTTTCTTT
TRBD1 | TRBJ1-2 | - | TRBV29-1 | CSVAGGADYGYTF | TGCAGCGTTGCAGGGGGCGCAGACTATGGCTACACCTTC
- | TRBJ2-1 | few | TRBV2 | CASTWISGYNEQFF | TGTGCCAGCACTTGGATTAGCGGATACAATGAGCAGTTCTTC
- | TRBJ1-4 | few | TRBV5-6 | CASSSLGGHWEKLFF | TGTGCCAGCAGCTCGCTAGGAGGTCACTGGGAAAAACTGTTTTTT
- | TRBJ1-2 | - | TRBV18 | CASSPRENYGYTF | TGTGCCAGCTCACCCCGGGAGAACTATGGCTACACCTTC
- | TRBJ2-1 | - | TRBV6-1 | CASTSSVYNEQFF | TGTGCCAGCACCTCGTCCGTCTACAATGAGCAGTTCTTC
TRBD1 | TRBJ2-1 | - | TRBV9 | CASSAHRGNEQFF | TGTGCCAGCAGCGCGCACAGGGGGAATGAGCAGTTCTTC
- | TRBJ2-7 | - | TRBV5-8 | CASSHAGQSSYEQYF | TGTGCCAGCAGCCACGCAGGCCAGAGCTCCTACGAGCAGTACTTC
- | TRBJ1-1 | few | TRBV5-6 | CASSLYDRTIRNTEAFF | TGTGCCAGCAGCTTGTATGACAGGACCATAAGGAACACTGAAGCTTTCTTT
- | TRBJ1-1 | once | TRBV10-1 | CASSWARDTEAFF | TGCGCCAGCTCATGGGCGAGGGACACTGAAGCTTTCTTT
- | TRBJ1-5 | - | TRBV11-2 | CASSPTIAEAQHF | TGTGCCAGCAGCCCTACCATTGCGGAAGCCCAGCATTTT
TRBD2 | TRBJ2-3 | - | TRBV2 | CASRRLTSGGAKIQDTQYF | TGTGCCAGCAGGCGACTGACTAGCGGGGGGGCCAAAATTCAAGATACGCAGTATTTT
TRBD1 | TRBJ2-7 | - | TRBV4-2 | CASSQDGGTGIYEQYF | TGTGCCAGCAGCCAAGATGGAGGGACAGGGATCTACGAGCAGTACTTC
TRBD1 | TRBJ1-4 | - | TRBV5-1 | CASSQGQANEKLFF | TGCGCCAGCAGCCAGGGACAGGCTAATGAAAAACTGTTTTTT
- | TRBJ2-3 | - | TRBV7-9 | CASSLSEGVTDTQYF | TGTGCCAGCAGCTTAAGTGAGGGCGTTACAGATACGCAGTATTTT
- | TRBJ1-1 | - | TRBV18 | CASSPGVIEAFF | TGTGCCAGCTCTCCCGGGGTAATTGAAGCTTTCTTT
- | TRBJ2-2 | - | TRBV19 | CASSSAVNTGELFF | TGTGCCAGTAGTTCAGCGGTCAACACCGGGGAGCTGTTTTTT
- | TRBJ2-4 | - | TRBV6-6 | CASSLGIAKNIQYF | TGTGCCAGCAGTCTGGGTATAGCTAAAAACATTCAGTACTTC
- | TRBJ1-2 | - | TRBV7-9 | CASSPISSRAYGYTF | TGTGCCAGCAGCCCGATATCCTCGAGAGCATATGGCTACACCTTC
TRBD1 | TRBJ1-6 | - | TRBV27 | CASSLIPPGTVNSPLHF | TGTGCCAGCAGTTTAATCCCTCCAGGGACAGTAAATTCACCCCTCCACTTT
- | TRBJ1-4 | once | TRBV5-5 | CASSSGRGSEKLFF | TGTGCCAGCAGCTCTGGACGCGGGAGTGAAAAACTGTTTTTT
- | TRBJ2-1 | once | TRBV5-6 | CASSLAAATFF | TGTGCCAGCAGCTTGGCTGCGGCAACGTTCTTC
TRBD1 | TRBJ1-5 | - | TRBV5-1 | CASSLAGQGGQPQHF | TGCGCCAGCAGCTTGGCCGGACAGGGCGGCCAGCCCCAGCATTTT
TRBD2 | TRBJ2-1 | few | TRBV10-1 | CASSEGTRTGNEQFF | TGCGCCAGCAGTGAAGGGACTAGAACTGGCAATGAGCAGTTCTTC
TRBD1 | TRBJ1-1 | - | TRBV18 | CASSPLQGTEAFF | TGTGCCAGCTCACCCCTACAGGGGACTGAAGCTTTCTTT
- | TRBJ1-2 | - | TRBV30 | CAWRNTGRGYTF | TGTGCCTGGAGGAACACAGGCCGGGGCTACACCTTC
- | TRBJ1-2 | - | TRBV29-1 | CSVEEGDSYGYTF | TGCAGCGTTGAAGAGGGGGACTCCTATGGCTACACCTTC
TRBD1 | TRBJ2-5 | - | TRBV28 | CASSTGQGLETQYF | TGTGCCAGCAGTACGGGACAGGGGCTAGAGACCCAGTACTTC
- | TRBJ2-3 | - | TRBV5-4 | CASSSGTFTDTQYF | TGTGCCAGCAGCTCAGGGACTTTCACAGATACGCAGTATTTT
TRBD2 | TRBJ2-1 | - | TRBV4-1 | CASSGGASGGFYNEQFF | TGCGCCAGCAGCGGGGGTGCTAGCGGGGGATTTTACAATGAGCAGTTCTTC
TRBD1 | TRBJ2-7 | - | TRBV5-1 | CASSGGQGRHEQYF | TGCGCCAGCAGCGGCGGACAGGGGAGGCACGAGCAGTACTTC
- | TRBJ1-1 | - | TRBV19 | CASSIFPGKGTEAFF | TGTGCCAGTAGTATTTTCCCAGGGAAGGGTACTGAAGCTTTCTTT
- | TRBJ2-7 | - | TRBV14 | CASSRSGTSTYEQYF | TGTGCCAGCAGCCGTTCCGGGACTTCGACCTACGAGCAGTACTTC